The TCR beta chain described here comes from a study of blood T cells in healthy people across ages (dated by TCRdb to 2013 to 2016). Context from the whole study: In model experiments, template switching captured about one uniquely barcoded TCR beta cDNA molecule for every two T cells. To track age-related changes in TCR beta repertoire diversity, the study relied on deep sequencing normalized with unique cDNA molecular identifiers. The donors were split into four age groups: young (average about 15 years), middle-aged (around 40), aged (roughly 60) and long-lived (over 80). To avoid experimental bias, donors of different ages were spread randomly across the sequencing lanes. Two additional independent replicas of 1 million unique cDNA reads from the same blood draw were analyzed for two donors (one aged 18 to 30 and one aged 80 or older).

Library generation was performed with 5' RACE. Sequencer: Illumina HiSeq 2500. The second PCR ran for roughly 7 to 11 cycles and used a J-beta primer mix along with a sample-barcoded 5' primer. Each TCR beta cDNA molecule received a unique molecular identifier from a template-switch 5' adaptor carrying 12 random nucleotides. Each sample yielded at least 2.5 million CDR3-containing paired-end reads. First-strand cDNA was synthesized from all RNA with the Mint cDNA synthesis kit, primed by a TRBC-specific oligonucleotide. Following uracil-DNA glycosylase treatment, a first 18-cycle PCR with universal primers M1SS and BC2_uni_R was performed on all cDNA. Per the original workflow: Normalization of each sample was performed by random selection of 1 million high-quality reads, each carrying a distinct molecular identifier. Instead of being binned into consensus sequences, reads with shared molecular identifiers were discarded. MiTCR, with a Q25 quality threshold and the strictest error-elimination algorithm, was used for CDR3 identification, clonotype clustering and error correction. A nonparametric unseen species model using Euler transformation provided a lower-bound estimate of total TCR beta diversity. TCRdb reworked the public reads: Q25 trimming with fastp, MiXCR clone assembly, productive beta chains retained. Under each unique CDR3 protein, matching rows form one entry showing the most common genes and DNA. The V and J calls, along with clone size, are taken from TCRdb and not from the paper's own processing. In this sample the table shows 1.5 million to 1.9 million distinct CDR3 sequences, about 45% of which occur a single time. The top ten clones comprise around 4% of the sample.

Donors were 39 systemically healthy Caucasian individuals from Russia aged roughly 6 to 95 years. Each donor gave about 9.8 milliliters of peripheral blood, drawn into EDTA-treated Vacutainer tubes. Ficoll-Paque density-gradient centrifugation was used to isolate PBMCs, with at least 6.5 million per sample. Total RNA was extracted from PBMCs with Trizol reagent, with at least 5 micrograms obtained per sample. Naive CD45RAhigh/CD27high T cell percentages were measured by flow cytometry on a PBMC aliquot from every donor. This clonotype was found a few times. Its cognate antigen has yet to be identified. Nothing much larger sits one base from this clone, and base qualities are not available. The study at large found these results: Observed TCR beta diversity correlated strongly with the percentage of naive T cells measured by flow cytometry. As age increased, observed TCR beta diversity per million T cells dropped in a roughly linear way, and a significant reduction was already evident by age 40. Conclusive comparison of naive and antigen-experienced compartments was prevented by the profiling of bulk unsorted PBMCs. Compared with the aged group, more naive CD4+ T cells, fewer expanded clones and increased TCR diversity were shown by the long-lived group, suggesting age selection. Estimates of total diversity based on one million sequenced T cells were considered lower bounds and underestimates. Because donor CMV infection status was unknown, age-related changes in expanded clonotypes were potentially confounded.

The TCR originated in a woman aged 18 to 35 in good health. The sequenced sample consisted of blood.

The CDR3 region has the sequence CASSPRLAGEFSAQYF. The DNA sequence is as follows: TGTGCCAGCAGCCCTCGACTAGCGGGGGAGTTTTCGGCCCAGTACTTC. Recombination joined TRBV28 with TRBJ2-7; 12 bases in between match TRBD2. V is pruned by 6 bases and J by 10 bases, leaving 16 bases of the junction without a gene match. Its CDR3 holds 16 amino acids, cysteine through phenylalanine. Of all the DNA, just the CDR3 is kept, 48 bases in frame from base 1. CDR1 and CDR2, looked up from the germline V gene, are MDHEN and SYDVKM.